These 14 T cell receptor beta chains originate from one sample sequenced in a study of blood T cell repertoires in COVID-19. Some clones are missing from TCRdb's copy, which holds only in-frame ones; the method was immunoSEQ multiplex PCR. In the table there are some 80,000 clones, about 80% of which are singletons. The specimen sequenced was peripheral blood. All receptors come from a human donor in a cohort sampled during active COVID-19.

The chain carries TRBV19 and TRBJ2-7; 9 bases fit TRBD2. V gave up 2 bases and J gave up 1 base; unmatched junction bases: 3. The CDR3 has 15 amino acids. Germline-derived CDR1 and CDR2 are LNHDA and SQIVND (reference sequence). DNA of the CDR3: TGTGCCAGTAGTATAAGACTAGCGGCTTCCTACGAGCAGTACTTC. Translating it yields CASSIRLAASYEQYF.

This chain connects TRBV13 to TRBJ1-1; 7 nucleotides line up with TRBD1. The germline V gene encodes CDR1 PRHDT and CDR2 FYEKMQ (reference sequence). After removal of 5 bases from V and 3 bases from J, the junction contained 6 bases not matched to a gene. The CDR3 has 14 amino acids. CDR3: CASSPKDRDTEAFF. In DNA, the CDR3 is TGTGCCAGCAGCCCGAAAGACAGGGACACTGAAGCTTTCTTT.

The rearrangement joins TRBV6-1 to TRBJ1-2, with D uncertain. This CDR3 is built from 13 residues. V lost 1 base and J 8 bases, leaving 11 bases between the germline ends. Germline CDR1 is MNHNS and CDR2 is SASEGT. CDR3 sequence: CASSEETFLGYTF. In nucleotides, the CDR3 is TGTGCCAGCAGTGAAGAGACATTTTTGGGCTACACCTTC.

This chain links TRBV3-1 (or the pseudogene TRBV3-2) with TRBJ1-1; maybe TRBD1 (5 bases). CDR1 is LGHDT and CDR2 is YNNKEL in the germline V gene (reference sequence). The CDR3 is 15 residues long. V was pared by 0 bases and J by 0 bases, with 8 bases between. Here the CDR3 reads CASSQDTGLNTEAFF. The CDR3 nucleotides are TGTGCCAGCAGCCAAGATACAGGATTGAACACTGAAGCTTTCTTT.

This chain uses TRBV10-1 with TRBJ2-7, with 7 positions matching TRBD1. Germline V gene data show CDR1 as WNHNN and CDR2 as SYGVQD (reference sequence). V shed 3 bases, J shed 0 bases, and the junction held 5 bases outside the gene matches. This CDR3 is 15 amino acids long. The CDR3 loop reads CASSDGTAYSYEQYF. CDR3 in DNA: TGCGCCAGCAGTGATGGGACAGCATACTCCTACGAGCAGTACTTC.

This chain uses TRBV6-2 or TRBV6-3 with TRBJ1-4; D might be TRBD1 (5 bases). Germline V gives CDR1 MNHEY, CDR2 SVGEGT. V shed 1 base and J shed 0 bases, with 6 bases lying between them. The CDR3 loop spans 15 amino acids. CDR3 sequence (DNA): TGTGCCAGCAGTTACTGGACAACAACTAATGAAAAACTGTTTTTT. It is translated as CASSYWTTTNEKLFF.

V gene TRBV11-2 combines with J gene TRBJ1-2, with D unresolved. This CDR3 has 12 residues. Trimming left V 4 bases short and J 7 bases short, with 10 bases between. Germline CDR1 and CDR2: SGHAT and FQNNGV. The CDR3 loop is CASSSADLGYTF. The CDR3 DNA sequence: TGTGCCAGCAGCTCCGCGGATCTTGGCTACACCTTC.

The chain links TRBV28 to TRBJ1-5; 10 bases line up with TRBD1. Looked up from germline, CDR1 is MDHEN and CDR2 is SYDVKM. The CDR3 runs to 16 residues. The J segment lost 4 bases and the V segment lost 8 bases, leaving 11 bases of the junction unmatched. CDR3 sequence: CASSTRRTGGNQPQHF. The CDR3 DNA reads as TGTGCCAGCTCGACCCGACGGACAGGGGGTAATCAGCCCCAGCATTTT.

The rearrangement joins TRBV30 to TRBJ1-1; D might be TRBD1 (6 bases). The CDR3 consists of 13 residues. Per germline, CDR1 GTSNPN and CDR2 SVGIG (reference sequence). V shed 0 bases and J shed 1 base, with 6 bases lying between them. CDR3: CAWSVGGNTEAFF. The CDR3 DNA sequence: TGTGCCTGGAGTGTAGGGGGGAACACTGAAGCTTTCTTT.

The CDR3 DNA sequence: TGTGCCAGCAGCTTTCGGGTATCGGCTGGAAACACCATATATTTT. Translation: CASSFRVSAGNTIYF. The chain joins TRBV7-2 to TRBJ1-3; D is undetermined. This CDR3 spans 15 amino acids. Germline V gene lookup returns CDR1 SGHTA and CDR2 FQGNSA. Trimming stripped 3 bases from V and 2 bases from J, with 11 bases between.

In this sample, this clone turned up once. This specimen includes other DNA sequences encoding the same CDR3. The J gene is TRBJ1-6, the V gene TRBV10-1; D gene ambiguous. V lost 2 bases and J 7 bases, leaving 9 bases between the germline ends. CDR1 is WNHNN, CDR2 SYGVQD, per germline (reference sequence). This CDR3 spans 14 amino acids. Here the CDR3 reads CASSERRANSPLHF. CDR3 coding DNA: TGCGCCAGCAGTGAGAGGAGGGCCAATTCACCCCTCCACTTT.

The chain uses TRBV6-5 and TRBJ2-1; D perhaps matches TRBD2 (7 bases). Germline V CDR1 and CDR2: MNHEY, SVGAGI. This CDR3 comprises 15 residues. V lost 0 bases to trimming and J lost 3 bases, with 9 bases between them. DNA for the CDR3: TGTGCCAGCAGTTACTCGGGGGGGCTCTACAATGAGCAGTTCTTC. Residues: CASSYSGGLYNEQFF.

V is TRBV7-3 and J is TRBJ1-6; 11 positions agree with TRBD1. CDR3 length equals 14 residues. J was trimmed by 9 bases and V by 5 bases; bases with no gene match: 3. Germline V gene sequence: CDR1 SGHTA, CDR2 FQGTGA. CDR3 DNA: TGTGCCAGCAGCAGAGGGACAGGGGGTTCACCCCTCCACTTT. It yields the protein CASSRGTGGSPLHF.

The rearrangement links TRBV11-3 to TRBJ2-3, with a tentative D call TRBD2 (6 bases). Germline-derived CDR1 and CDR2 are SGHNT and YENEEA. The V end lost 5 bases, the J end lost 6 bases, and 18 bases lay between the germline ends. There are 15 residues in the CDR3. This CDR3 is CASSPDSIRGDTQYF. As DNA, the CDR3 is TGTGCCAGCAGCCCGGACTCAATCCGGGGGGATACGCAGTATTTT.